Each of the 25 T cell receptor beta chains below was sequenced from the same sample in a study of shared clonotypes between healthy human individuals. Clones were read by immunoSEQ multiplex PCR, and TCRdb kept only the in-frame ones, dropping some. The sample contains over a million clones, approximately 97% of which appear only once. The sequenced material came from naive CD4+ T cells sorted from blood. Documented subset: CD45RA+ positively selected. The receptor set was obtained from a man aged 25-40 years in good health.

This sequence joins TRBV2 and TRBJ1-2, with a tentative D call TRBD1 (5 bases). The ends were cut back, 6 bases at V and 3 bases at J, with 11 bases in the middle. Looked up from germline, CDR1 is SNHLY and CDR2 is FYNNEI. This CDR3 comprises 13 residues. The CDR3, as DNA: TGTGCCAGCAGGGAACGGGGGGACTATGGCTACACCTTC. It yields the protein CASRERGDYGYTF.

Worth noting for this clone: Distinct nucleotide sequences in the sample also encode this CDR3. V is TRBV6-6 and J is TRBJ2-7, with D possibly being TRBD2 (6 bases). The V end was cut by 2 bases, the J end by 6 bases, with 8 bases between. CDR1 and CDR2 from the germline V gene are MNHNY and SVGAGI (reference sequence). The CDR3 is 12 amino acids. The CDR3 coding sequence is TGTGCCAGCAGTTACGTGGGAGGCGAGCAGTACTTC. Translation: CASSYVGGEQYF.

The V gene is TRBV6-5, the J gene TRBJ2-7; TRBD1 aligns across 7 bases. The CDR3 length is 13 residues. CDR1 and CDR2 from the germline V gene are MNHEY and SVGAGI. Trimming at V came to 3 bases and at J to 5 bases, leaving 4 bases not matched to a gene. CDR3 in amino acids: CASSYGTGDEQYF. The CDR3 nucleotides read TGTGCCAGCAGTTATGGCACAGGGGACGAGCAGTACTTC.

The rearrangement uses TRBV11-3 and TRBJ2-3; D unclear. The CDR3 is 13 amino acids. Germline V gene data show CDR1 as SGHNT and CDR2 as YENEEA. Trimming removed 5 bases at V and 3 bases at J, with 9 bases between. The CDR3 here is CASSAGRTDTQYF. The CDR3 region has the DNA TGTGCCAGCAGCGCCGGACGGACAGATACGCAGTATTTT.

Here the CDR3 reads CASSPLEKYNEQFF. The CDR3 DNA sequence: TGTGCCAGCAGCCCCCTGGAGAAGTACAATGAGCAGTTCTTC. This chain uses TRBV6-1 with TRBJ2-1; D gene ambiguous. This CDR3 spans 14 amino acids. V dropped 6 bases and J dropped 4 bases, with 13 bases sitting between them. From germline, CDR1 is MNHNS and CDR2 SASEGT.

V is TRBV2 and J is TRBJ1-5; 8 bases are a match to TRBD1. The junction had 11 bases not matched to a gene; V was cut back by 4 bases and J by 3 bases. Germline CDR1 and CDR2: SNHLY and FYNNEI. This CDR3 has 17 amino acids. The CDR3 DNA is TGTGCCAGCAGTGTGATCACCGGGACAGGATTCAATCAGCCCCAGCATTTT. Its protein is CASSVITGTGFNQPQHF.

The chain links TRBV9 to TRBJ1-1; D is possibly TRBD1 (5 bases). The CDR3 length is 17 residues. Germline V gene lookup returns CDR1 SGDLS and CDR2 YYNGEE. V dropped 0 bases and J dropped 3 bases, with 18 bases sitting between them. CDR3 nucleotides: TGTGCCAGCAGCGTAGGGGTAGAGCCCAGGGTGTACACTGAAGCTTTCTTT. This sequence encodes CASSVGVEPRVYTEAFF.

With respect to this clone: At the DNA level, this CDR3 is encoded by other sequences in the same sample as well. The chain has TRBV18 and TRBJ2-7; TRBD1 aligns across 7 bases. The CDR3 consists of 13 residues. V shed 3 bases and J 2 bases; nucleotides not matched to a gene: 1. Germline CDR1 is KGHSH and CDR2 is LQKENI. The CDR3 DNA is TGTGCCAGCTCACCTACAGGGGCCTACGAGCAGTACTTC. As protein: CASSPTGAYEQYF.

CDR3 coding DNA: TGTGCCTGGAGGGACAGGGGTTTCGAGCAGTTCTTC. This gives the protein CAWRDRGFEQFF. V gene TRBV30 combines with J gene TRBJ2-1; 9 positions agree with TRBD1. The germline V gene encodes CDR1 GTSNPN and CDR2 SVGIG (reference sequence). This CDR3 has 12 residues. Trimming removed 3 bases from V and 10 bases from J; junction bases left unmatched: 4.

V is TRBV18 and J is TRBJ2-1; possibly TRBD1 for D (5 bases). This CDR3 comprises 14 residues. CDR1 is KGHSH and CDR2 is LQKENI in the germline V gene. The germline V and J ends were trimmed by 0 bases and 10 bases, with 13 bases remaining between them. The CDR3 sequence is CASSPPYGSGEQFF. DNA for the CDR3: TGTGCCAGCTCACCACCGTACGGGTCAGGGGAGCAGTTCTTC.

This clone appeared once. The rearrangement links TRBV5-1 to TRBJ2-5; maybe TRBD1 (6 bases). Trimming stripped 0 bases from V and 4 bases from J, with 13 bases between. The CDR3 runs to 15 residues. From germline, CDR1 is SGHRS and CDR2 YFSETQ. The CDR3 spells CASSLGQSRGETQYF. The CDR3 DNA sequence: TGCGCCAGCAGCTTGGGGCAGTCCAGGGGAGAGACCCAGTACTTC.

The CDR3, as DNA: TGTGCCAGCAGCATAAACCAAAGGGGTACGCAGTATTTT. Its translation is CASSINQRGTQYF. The J gene is TRBJ2-3, the V gene TRBV7-3; weak D call: TRBD1 (5 bases). Trimming left V 5 bases short and J 8 bases short, with 14 bases between. This CDR3 comprises 13 residues. Germline values: CDR1 SGHTA, CDR2 FQGTGA.

V gene TRBV11-2 combines with J gene TRBJ2-3; no definite D call. Per germline, CDR1 SGHAT and CDR2 FQNNGV. The CDR3 is made up of 14 amino acids. Trimming took off 0 bases at V and 14 bases at J, with 18 bases between the two ends. The CDR3 nucleotides read TGTGCCAGCAGCTTAGATGTTACTCGCGATACGAGGTATTTT. Protein product: CASSLDVTRDTRYF.

CDR3 protein: CASSQGSNTGELFF. CDR3 DNA sequence: TGTGCCAGTTCCCAGGGGTCGAACACCGGGGAGCTGTTTTTT. The rearrangement links TRBV19 to TRBJ2-2; maybe TRBD1 (6 bases). CDR3 length: 14 amino acids. Germline lookup yields CDR1 LNHDA and CDR2 SQIVND (reference sequence). Trimming removed 8 bases from V and 0 bases from J, with 10 bases in between.

The CDR3 here is CASRAGSSYTGELFF. CDR3 in DNA: TGTGCCAGTAGGGCCGGGAGTTCCTACACCGGGGAGCTGTTTTTT. The J gene is TRBJ2-2, the V gene TRBV19; D is possibly TRBD2 (6 bases). The CDR3 has 15 residues. V shed 6 bases and J shed 3 bases, with 14 bases lying between them. Germline lookup yields CDR1 LNHDA and CDR2 SQIVND (reference sequence).

V is TRBV7-9 and J is TRBJ1-1; 9 nucleotides agree with TRBD1. Germline-derived CDR1 and CDR2 are SEHNR and FQNEAQ (reference sequence). The junction had 7 bases not matched to a gene; V was cut back by 6 bases and J by 5 bases. The CDR3 runs 14 residues. The CDR3 DNA is TGTGCCAGCAGGAATCCGGGACAGGGAACTGAAGCTTTCTTT. This encodes CASRNPGQGTEAFF.

A few counts support this clone. This CDR3 is CASSVGVGRGQETQYF. The CDR3 coding sequence is TGTGCCAGCAGCGTAGGAGTCGGGAGGGGGCAAGAGACCCAGTACTTC. This sequence joins TRBV9 and TRBJ2-5, with 8 nucleotides matching TRBD2. The CDR3 is 16 amino acids. Germline V gene lookup returns CDR1 SGDLS and CDR2 YYNGEE. J gave up 2 bases and V 0 bases, and 6 bases lay outside the gene matches.

CDR3 sequence: CASSWDSQNIQYF. The CDR3 DNA sequence: TGTGCCAGCAGCTGGGACAGCCAAAACATTCAGTACTTC. V usage is TRBV5-4 and J usage is TRBJ2-4, with 7 nucleotides matching TRBD1. This CDR3 region has 13 residues. The germline V gene has CDR1 SGHNT and CDR2 YYREEE (reference sequence). The ends lost 3 bases at V and 5 bases at J; junction bases unmatched: 2.

Concerning this clone itself: Other DNA sequences from this sample encode an identical CDR3 as well. The chain carries TRBV15 and TRBJ1-1, with D perhaps matching TRBD1 (6 bases). Germline assignment: CDR1 LNHNV and CDR2 YYDKDF (reference sequence). V was trimmed by 1 base and J by 1 base, leaving 7 bases between them. The CDR3 extends over 14 amino acids. The DNA of the CDR3 is TGTGCCACCAGCAGAGCAGGGGAGAACACTGAAGCTTTCTTT. Encoded protein: CATSRAGENTEAFF.

The chain uses TRBV29-1 and TRBJ2-3; 9 bases fit TRBD1. Germline V CDR1 and CDR2: SQVTM, ANQGSEA. The CDR3 runs to 13 residues. V lost 3 bases to trimming and J lost 5 bases; unmatched junction nucleotides: 3. The CDR3 loop reads CSVEGTGLDTQYF. In nucleotides, the CDR3 is TGCAGCGTTGAGGGGACAGGGCTAGATACGCAGTATTTT.

The rearrangement uses TRBV6-6 and TRBJ1-2; D remains unclear. This CDR3 is 11 amino acids long. Trimming removed 3 bases from V and 1 base from J, with 0 bases in between. From germline, CDR1 is MNHNY and CDR2 SVGAGI (reference sequence). CDR3 in DNA: TGTGCCAGCAGTTATAACTATGGCTACACCTTC. Its protein is CASSYNYGYTF.

The CDR3 region has the DNA TGTGCCTGGAGTGTAAGGTGGGAGTCGTTCTTC. It translates to CAWSVRWESFF. The rearrangement links TRBV30 to TRBJ2-1, with D possibly being TRBD2 (5 bases). This CDR3 has 11 amino acids. The ends were cut back, 0 bases at V and 15 bases at J, with 12 bases in the middle. Germline loops: CDR1 GTSNPN, CDR2 SVGIG (reference sequence).

J is TRBJ1-5 and V is TRBV5-1, with D perhaps TRBD1 (6 bases). Between the trimmed V and J ends, which lost 4 bases and 4 bases, there was a span of 12 bases. The CDR3 contains 14 residues. Germline V gene lookup returns CDR1 SGHRS and CDR2 YFSETQ. In nucleotides, the CDR3 is TGCGCCAGCAGCCTCCAGGGGCGAAATCAGCCCCAGCATTTT. This translates into CASSLQGRNQPQHF.

The chain employs TRBV28 and TRBJ2-5, with 7 bases that match TRBD1. The ends lost 4 bases at V and 5 bases at J; junction bases unmatched: 22. Germline V CDR1 and CDR2: MDHEN, SYDVKM. The CDR3 runs to 19 residues. The CDR3 sequence is CASSSRGVPKQGLVETQYF. CDR3 in DNA: TGTGCCAGCAGTTCAAGGGGCGTTCCCAAACAGGGGTTGGTGGAGACCCAGTACTTC.

The V gene is TRBV19, the J gene TRBJ1-2; D not certain. Per the germline V gene, CDR1 is LNHDA and CDR2 is SQIVND (reference sequence). This CDR3 has 13 residues. With 3 bases removed from V and 3 bases from J, the gap between germline ends came to 8 bases. As DNA, the CDR3 is TGTGCCAGTAGTATCCGTCCGGACTATGGCTACACCTTC. Its protein is CASSIRPDYGYTF.